This T cell receptor (beta chain) was identified in a study of cytomegalovirus exposure and HLA in healthy donors. The study's findings and limits: The classifier reportedly diagnosed cytomegalovirus status with high sensitivity and specificity. Because they were indistinguishable, some V segments, including TRBV6-2 and TRBV6-3, were excluded.

The germline CDR1 and CDR2 sequences are GTSNPN and SVGIG (reference sequence). The CDR3 runs to 14 residues. V gave up 7 bases and J gave up 3 bases, with 18 bases separating them. Vbeta (60) and Jbeta (13) primers were used in the PCR. TCRdb keeps only in-frame clones here, not all; method: immunoSEQ multiplex PCR. This table holds approximately 160,000 clones, 64% found once. Notes on this clone: The antigen remains undetermined.

V usage is TRBV30 and J usage is TRBJ2-5; D perhaps matches TRBD1 (5 bases). The source material was PBMCs. The receptor was derived from a woman in her 30s in good health and CMV-seropositive. The CDR3 DNA reads as TGTGCCTTTCACCCCCCAGGGTGGGAAGAGACCCAGTACTTC. Its protein is CAFHPPGWEETQYF.